Sequencing of this T cell receptor beta chain was carried out in a study of T cell responses to AZD1222 COVID-19 vaccine. Findings and limits, study-wide: Possibly, clonal diversity was underestimated; donors were largely white British and included more females.

The repertoire was sequenced with immunoSEQ multiplex PCR; TCRdb's copy has only in-frame clones and lacks some. The sample lists some 120,000 clones; 90% were seen once. The CDR3 sequence is 14 residues long. Trimming removed 6 bases at V and 4 bases at J, with 16 bases between. Germline CDR1 reads MNHEY; CDR2 reads SMNVEV (reference sequence). Notes on this clone: The antigen is not known.

V usage is TRBV27 and J usage is TRBJ2-7; D is tentatively TRBD1 or TRBD2 (5 bases each). The sequenced sample was peripheral blood, obtained on day 0 of AZD1222 vaccination. The source of this sequence is an adult in good health. The CDR3 region has the DNA TGTGCCAGCAGACGGACTCAAGGGACGTACGAGCAGTACTTC. Protein product: CASRRTQGTYEQYF.